A selection of T cell receptor beta chains follows, all from one sample in a study of blood T cells in healthy people across ages. MiXCR, run by TCRdb on the 5' RACE reads, gives a single entry per CDR3 protein. The sample records 1.5 million to 2 million distinct CDR3 sequences, less than 50% being singletons. Specimen: blood. These receptors originate from a woman between 40 and 50 years old in good health. Each CDR3 is given without its conserved first and last residue.

j_call | v_call | cdr3_aa
TRBJ2-7 | TRBV6-5 | ASSDGPPYEQY
TRBJ2-5 | TRBV19 | ASSWTGGTRETQY
TRBJ2-7 | TRBV4-1 | ASSPPNSRREQY
TRBJ2-1 | TRBV6-1 | ASSEVGVHEQF
TRBJ1-1 | TRBV27 | ASSLRGPDMNTEAF
TRBJ1-6 | TRBV4-2 | ASSEDRNQGPLH
NA | TRBV6-2/TRBV6-3 | ASSRTAIYEQY
TRBJ1-4 | TRBV2 | ASTFPGGRNEKLF
TRBJ2-7 | TRBV20-1 | SAKLGLTYEQY
TRBJ1-4 | TRBV20-1 | SAREQGIYEKLF
TRBJ2-2 | TRBV4-2 | ASSQERTSGGIGELF
TRBJ2-4 | TRBV20-1 | SASRTGLAGALGNIQY
TRBJ2-3 | TRBV24-1 | ATSDLRTSTDTQY
TRBJ2-7 | TRBV15 | ATSRDRIRDSSYEQY
TRBJ2-3 | TRBV29-1 | SVAAVSTDTQY
TRBJ1-2 | TRBV9 | ASSVTSGTGGFGDYGYT
TRBJ2-5 | TRBV18 | ASSPTEGETQY
NA | TRBV29-1 | SVEGLAGSSSYNEQY
TRBJ2-1 | TRBV18 | ASSPQGTFNEQF
TRBJ1-1 | TRBV6-2/TRBV6-3 | ASSYGLQGKTEAF
TRBJ2-3 | TRBV4-1 | ASSHPKVPGGNTDTQY
TRBJ2-1 | TRBV5-1 | ASSFRQGTYSYNEQF
TRBJ2-1 | TRBV6-2/TRBV6-3 | ASGGRPRESSYNEQF
TRBJ2-5 | TRBV2 | ASSTRKTQY
NA | TRBV5-1 | ASSLGQGSDEQY
TRBJ2-7 | TRBV20-1 | SAPERIHYEQY
TRBJ2-7 | TRBV3-1 | ASSRQGGGEQY
TRBJ1-2 | TRBV6-2/TRBV6-3 | ASSDSTGFYGYT
TRBJ1-2 | TRBV27 | ASSFQLNEANYGYT
TRBJ2-1 | TRBV11-2 | ASSRLDRFYNEQF
TRBJ1-2 | TRBV24-1 | ATSDFSTNYGYT
TRBJ1-2 | TRBV6-6 | ASSYDDAVTAGYT
TRBJ2-3 | TRBV11-2 | ASSLWRGSGDSTGTQY
TRBJ2-7 | TRBV4-1 | ASSQDRVTSGVAYEQY
TRBJ1-2 | TRBV7-2 | ASSSGSGAAGYT
TRBJ2-1 | TRBV3-1 | ASRLGLAGGLNNEQF
TRBJ2-5 | TRBV6-2/TRBV6-3 | ASSSELEGVQY
TRBJ1-5 | TRBV12-3/TRBV12-4 | ASREGADQPQH
TRBJ1-6 | TRBV7-2 | ASSLAPGGLGSPLH
NA | TRBV15 | ATSRPGNGETQY
TRBJ2-5 | TRBV20-1 | STSGHLRGEQY
TRBJ1-4 | TRBV6-5 | ASSPGEENEKLF
TRBJ2-1 | TRBV4-1 | ASSQDRDSPYNEQF
TRBJ2-3 | TRBV11-1 | ASSRWMDTQY
NA | TRBV12-3/TRBV12-4 | ASSVDRAGHLETQY
TRBJ2-3 | TRBV20-1 | SAPHTGTSTDTQY
TRBJ2-3 | TRBV11-1 | ASSFSSGHTDTQY
TRBJ2-1 | TRBV20-1 | SSYRAGGPNNEQF
TRBJ1-6 | TRBV28 | ASSPPGGTYNSPLH
TRBJ2-7 | TRBV5-1 | ASSISGEGFYEQY
TRBJ2-7 | TRBV4-3 | ASSQEGGVRNEQY
TRBJ1-1 | TRBV2 | ASSAGQMNTEAF
TRBJ2-7 | TRBV9 | ASSVGIGGQELWSYNEQY
TRBJ2-1 | TRBV20-1 | SAPRDRGAATIYNEQF